This paragraph covers one T cell receptor beta chain sequence. This entry belongs to a study of blood T cell dynamics during melanoma immunotherapy. Whole-study context: Patients with metastatic melanoma got pembrolizumab or nivolumab-ipilimumab as first-line care.

The data were produced by immunoSEQ multiplex PCR, yet TCRdb's version contains in-frame clones alone and is incomplete. The table records about 5,000 clones, roughly nine tenths of them present only once. Time point described: pre-treatment baseline. CDR1 and CDR2 (germline): LGHNA, YSLEER. V shed 2 bases and J shed 0 bases, with 16 bases lying between them. There are 18 residues in the CDR3. The J gene is TRBJ1-4, the V gene TRBV4-3, with TRBD1 as a possible D gene (6 bases). Sequencing used blood, obtained from a patient treated with checkpoint blockade. The receptor was isolated from a human donor with melanoma. The CDR3: CASSQTGQLVSTNEKLFF. Written as DNA, the CDR3 is TGCGCCAGCAGCCAAACAGGGCAGCTAGTTTCAACTAATGAAAAACTGTTTTTT.